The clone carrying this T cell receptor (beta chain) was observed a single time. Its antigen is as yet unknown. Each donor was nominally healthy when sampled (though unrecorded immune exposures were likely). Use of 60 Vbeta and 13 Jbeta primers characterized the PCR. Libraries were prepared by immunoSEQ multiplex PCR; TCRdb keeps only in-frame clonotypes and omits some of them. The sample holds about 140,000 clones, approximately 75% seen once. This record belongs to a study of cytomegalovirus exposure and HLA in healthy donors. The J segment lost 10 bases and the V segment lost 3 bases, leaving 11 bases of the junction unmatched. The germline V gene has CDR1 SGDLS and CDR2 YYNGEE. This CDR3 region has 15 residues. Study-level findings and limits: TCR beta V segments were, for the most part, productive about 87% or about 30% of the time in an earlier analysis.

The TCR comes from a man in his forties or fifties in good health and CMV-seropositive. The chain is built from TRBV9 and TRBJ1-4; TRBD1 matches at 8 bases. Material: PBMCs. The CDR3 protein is CASSAGTGGGGKLFF. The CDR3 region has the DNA TGTGCCAGCAGCGCAGGGACAGGCGGGGGGGGAAAACTGTTTTTT.